This entry concerns a single TCR beta chain. The TCR beta library used iRepertoire HTBI primers with Arm-PCR amplification of CDR3. Study processing details: Detected in the samples were approximately 58 TRBV and approximately 14 TRBJ segments. Each CDR3 protein is one row after TCRdb ran MiXCR on the multiplex PCR reads. TCRdb's processing, not the study's, gives the V and J calls here. The sample includes about 470,000 distinct CDR3 sequences, around 14% of them seen just once. This CDR3 spans 20 amino acids. V shed 5 bases, J shed 1 base, and the junction held 15 bases outside the gene matches. Germline-derived CDR1 and CDR2 are SGHTA and FQGNSA. The source of the sample is a study of regulatory T cells in long-lasting Graves disease. Time point specified: newly diagnosed GD, antithyroid drugs for less than 3 months. The TCR library was made from RNA extracted from PBMCs. This sample was also put to use in a study of T cells in Graves' hyperthyroidism and ophthalmopathy.

The clonotype originates from a woman in her twenties or thirties with Graves disease. The specimen was peripheral blood mononuclear cells (PBMCs), collected at new diagnosis, from a patient treated with antithyroid drugs. The chain is built from TRBV7-2 and TRBJ1-6, with TRBD1 matching over 9 bases. The CDR3 nucleotides read TGTGCCAGCAGCACCCGGACAGGGGAGTCTGAGAGGTCCTATAATTCACCCCTCCACTTT. This codes for CASSTRTGESERSYNSPLHF.